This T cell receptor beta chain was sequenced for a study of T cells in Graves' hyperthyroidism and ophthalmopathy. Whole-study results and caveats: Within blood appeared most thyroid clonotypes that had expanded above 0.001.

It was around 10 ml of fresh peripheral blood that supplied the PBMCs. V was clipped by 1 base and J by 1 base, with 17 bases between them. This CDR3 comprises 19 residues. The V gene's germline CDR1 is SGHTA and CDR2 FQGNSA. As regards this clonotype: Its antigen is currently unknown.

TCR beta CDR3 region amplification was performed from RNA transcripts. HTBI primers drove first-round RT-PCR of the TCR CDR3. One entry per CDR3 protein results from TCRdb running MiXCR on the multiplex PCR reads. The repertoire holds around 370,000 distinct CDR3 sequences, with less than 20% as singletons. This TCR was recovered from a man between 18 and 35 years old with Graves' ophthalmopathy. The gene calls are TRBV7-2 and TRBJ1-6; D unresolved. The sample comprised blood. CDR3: CASSLVGLEFGSYNSPLHF. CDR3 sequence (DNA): TGTGCCAGCAGCTTAGTAGGCCTTGAGTTTGGGTCCTATAATTCACCCCTCCACTTT.